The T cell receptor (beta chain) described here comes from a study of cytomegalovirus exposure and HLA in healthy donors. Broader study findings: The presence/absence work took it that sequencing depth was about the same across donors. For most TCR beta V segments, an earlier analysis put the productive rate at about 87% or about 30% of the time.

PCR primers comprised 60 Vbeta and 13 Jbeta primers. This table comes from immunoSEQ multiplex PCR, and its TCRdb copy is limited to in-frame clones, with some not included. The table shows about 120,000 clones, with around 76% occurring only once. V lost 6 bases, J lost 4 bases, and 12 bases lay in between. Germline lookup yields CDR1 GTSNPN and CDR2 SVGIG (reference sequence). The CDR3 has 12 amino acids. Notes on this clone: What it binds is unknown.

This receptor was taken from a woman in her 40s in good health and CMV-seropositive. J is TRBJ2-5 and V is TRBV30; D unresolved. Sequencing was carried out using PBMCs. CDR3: CACLRASETQYF. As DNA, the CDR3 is TGTGCCTGCCTGAGAGCGTCAGAGACCCAGTACTTC.